These 24 T cell receptor beta chains were sequenced from one sample in a study of blood T cell repertoires in COVID-19. Assay used: immunoSEQ multiplex PCR; TCRdb lists only in-frame clones, some missing. Among a few hundred thousand clones listed, about 90% were seen once. Sample: peripheral blood. The source of these receptors is a young woman with COVID-19, enrolled during active disease.

This chain uses TRBV7-9 with TRBJ1-3; 9 bases fit TRBD1. The CDR3 runs 16 residues. Germline CDR1 and CDR2: SEHNR and FQNEAQ (reference sequence). Unmatched junction bases numbered 7, after V lost 5 bases and J lost 2 bases. CDR3 residues: CASSPKTGGTGNTIYF. The CDR3 nucleotides read TGTGCCAGCAGCCCGAAGACAGGGGGGACTGGAAACACCATATATTTT.

For the CDR3, the DNA is TGTGCCAGCAGCTTAGGCTCTCCGGAGGCCCAGTACTTC. This encodes CASSLGSPEAQYF. The chain employs TRBV7-2 and TRBJ2-5; tentatively, D is TRBD2 (5 bases). The germline V and J ends were trimmed by 1 base and 9 bases, with 12 bases remaining between them. The CDR3 loop spans 13 amino acids. Germline V CDR1 and CDR2: SGHTA, FQGNSA.

The table lists this clone with a count of one. V gene TRBV7-6 combines with J gene TRBJ2-2; D gene unclear. The V gene's germline CDR1 is SGHVS and CDR2 FNYEAQ. Trimming removed 0 bases at V and 9 bases at J, with 5 bases between. The CDR3 runs to 12 residues. The CDR3 region has the DNA TGTGCCAGCAGCTTAGCGTCTTGGGAGCTGTTTTTT. It specifies CASSLASWELFF. Full variable domain (rest looked up from reference TRBV7-6 and TRBJ2-2): GAGVSQSPRYKVTKRGQDVALRCDPISGHVSLYWYRQALGQGPEFLTYFNYEAQQDKSGLPNDRFSAERPEGSISTLTIQRTEQRDSAMYRCASSLASWELFFGEGSRLTVL.

The gene calls are TRBV5-5 and TRBJ2-7; 9 nucleotides agree with TRBD1. Germline CDR1 reads SGHKS; CDR2 reads YYEKEE (reference sequence). The CDR3 spans 16 residues. Trimming took 3 bases from V and 3 from J; bases not matched to a gene: 10. The CDR3 protein is CASSWQGGQGYYEQYF. CDR3 sequence (DNA): TGTGCCAGCAGCTGGCAGGGAGGACAGGGGTACTACGAGCAGTACTTC. Variable domain in full (rest from reference TRBV5-5 and TRBJ2-7): DAGVTQSPTHLIKTRGQQVTLRCSPISGHKSVSWYQQVLGQGPQFIFQYYEKEERGRGNFPDRFSARQFPNYSSELNVNALLLGDSALYLCASSWQGGQGYYEQYFGPGTRLTVT.

The rearrangement uses TRBV27 and TRBJ1-2; D gene uncertain. The germline V gene has CDR1 MNHEY and CDR2 SMNVEV (reference sequence). V lost 8 bases, J lost 0 bases, and 10 bases lay in between. The CDR3 totals 13 residues. The CDR3 region is CASAKVANYGYTF. Written as DNA, the CDR3 is TGTGCCAGCGCTAAAGTAGCTAACTATGGCTACACCTTC.

This chain joins TRBV4-1 and TRBJ2-1; D possibly corresponds to TRBD2 (7 bases). Per the germline V gene, CDR1 is MGHRA and CDR2 is YSYEKL. Deletions cut 7 bases from V and 7 bases from J, with 23 bases between. This CDR3 spans 16 amino acids. The CDR3 region is CASTSGGGNRGNEQFF. The CDR3 nucleotides are TGCGCCAGCACCTCCGGCGGGGGCAATCGGGGAAATGAGCAGTTCTTC.

The chain links TRBV2 to TRBJ1-3; D uncertain. The CDR3 extends over 14 amino acids. CDR1 SNHLY and CDR2 FYNNEI come from the germline V gene. The V and J ends lost 7 bases and 0 bases respectively, with 10 bases between them. CDR3 bases: TGTGCCAGCAAGAGGGCCAACTCTGGAAACACCATATATTTT. Translated: CASKRANSGNTIYF.

The table lists this clone with a count of one. The genes are TRBV6-5 and TRBJ1-1; 12 bases match TRBD1. The CDR3 is made up of 15 amino acids. CDR1 MNHEY and CDR2 SVGAGI come from the germline V gene. The V gene end was trimmed by 6 bases and the J gene end by 3 bases; junction bases not matched to a gene: 5. CDR3 residues: CASRRGQGAYTEAFF. In nucleotides, the CDR3 is TGTGCCAGCAGACGGGGACAGGGGGCTTACACTGAAGCTTTCTTT.

The chain recombines TRBV6-5 with TRBJ1-6; 7 bases fit TRBD1. CDR1 is MNHEY and CDR2 is SVGAGI in the germline V gene. Germline trimming cut 6 bases from V and 8 bases from J; bases unmatched to any gene: 7. This CDR3 is 14 amino acids long. CDR3 loop: CASSFTGVDSPLHF. The CDR3 DNA reads as TGTGCCAGCAGCTTTACAGGGGTCGATTCACCCCTCCACTTT.

Turning to this clone: Other DNA sequences of this sample code for an identical CDR3. The chain couples TRBV28 to TRBJ1-5; D is unresolved. This CDR3 is built from 15 residues. Germline-derived CDR1 and CDR2 are MDHEN and SYDVKM. The V end was cut by 5 bases, the J end by 1 base, with 12 bases between. DNA for the CDR3: TGTGCCAGCAGTCCCCGGGGTGGAAGCAATCAGCCCCAGCATTTT. Translation: CASSPRGGSNQPQHF.

The rearrangement links TRBV13 to TRBJ2-2; D unresolved. CDR1 PRHDT and CDR2 FYEKMQ come from the germline V gene (reference sequence). This CDR3 is built from 14 residues. Trimming took off 5 bases at V and 5 bases at J, with 12 bases between the two ends. CDR3: CASSAYQVTGELFF. The DNA of the CDR3 is TGTGCCAGCAGCGCGTACCAGGTGACCGGGGAGCTGTTTTTT.

The rearrangement joins TRBV15 to TRBJ2-4; 12 bases line up with TRBD2. The germline V gene has CDR1 LNHNV and CDR2 YYDKDF (reference sequence). The ends lost 4 bases at V and 4 bases at J; junction bases unmatched: 2. The CDR3 extends over 15 amino acids. CDR3 in DNA: TGTGCCACCAGCACAGGACTAGCGGGGAAAAACATTCAGTACTTC. It encodes CATSTGLAGKNIQYF.

This chain links TRBV7-9 with TRBJ1-6; weak D call: TRBD1 (5 bases). This CDR3 contains 15 residues. Trimming shortened V by 1 base and J by 5 bases, and 9 bases separated the two germline ends. CDR1 SEHNR and CDR2 FQNEAQ come from the germline V gene (reference sequence). DNA for the CDR3: TGTGCCAGCAGCTTAGGTCAGGGAAATAATTCACCCCTCCACTTT. It specifies CASSLGQGNNSPLHF.

This clone was picked up a small number of times. V gene TRBV11-2 combines with J gene TRBJ1-2; the D gene is possibly TRBD1 (5 bases). This CDR3 has 12 residues. The V and J ends lost 0 bases and 11 bases respectively, with 10 bases between them. Germline V CDR1 and CDR2: SGHAT, FQNNGV. The CDR3 region is CASSLDRSGYTF. The DNA of the CDR3 is TGTGCCAGCAGCTTAGATCGGTCAGGGTACACCTTC.

The chain combines TRBV12-3 or TRBV12-4 with TRBJ2-5; D remains ambiguous. The CDR3 totals 9 residues. Trimming took off 6 bases at V and 7 bases at J, with 3 bases between the two ends. The DNA of the CDR3 is TGTGCCAGCAGCTTGACCCAGTACTTC. Translated: CASSLTQYF.

The chain is built from TRBV14 and TRBJ1-3, with 10 bases fitting TRBD1. Trimming at V came to 4 bases and at J to 3 bases, leaving 6 bases not matched to a gene. The germline CDR1 and CDR2 sequences are SGHDN and FVKESK. The CDR3 spans 16 residues. CDR3 residues: CASSRPGTGVGNTIYF. Written as DNA, the CDR3 is TGTGCCAGCAGCCGCCCCGGGACAGGGGTTGGAAACACCATATATTTT.

J is TRBJ1-1 and V is TRBV5-1, with 7 bases matching TRBD1. The ends lost 4 bases at V and 0 bases at J; junction bases unmatched: 6. This CDR3 comprises 15 residues. The V gene's germline CDR1 is SGHRS and CDR2 YFSETQ. CDR3 protein: CASSVTGTVNTEAFF. The CDR3 DNA sequence: TGCGCCAGCAGCGTTACCGGGACAGTGAACACTGAAGCTTTCTTT.

V usage is TRBV24-1 and J usage is TRBJ2-5, with D possibly being TRBD2 (7 bases). The ends were cut back, 3 bases at V and 4 bases at J, with 17 bases in the middle. This CDR3 contains 16 residues. The germline gives CDR1 KGHDR, CDR2 SFDVKD. CDR3: CATSDAGEGGGETQYF. DNA for the CDR3: TGTGCCACCAGTGATGCTGGGGAGGGAGGGGGAGAGACCCAGTACTTC.

In the case of this clone: The junction shows a germline mismatch at one end, possibly a read error. The rearrangement links TRBV3-1 (or the pseudogene TRBV3-2) to TRBJ1-6; D gene uncertain. Germline V gives CDR1 LGHDT, CDR2 YNNKEL (reference sequence). The CDR3 totals 17 residues. CDR3 in amino acids: CASSQEVSSLYNSPLHF. CDR3 DNA sequence: TGTGCCAGCAGTCAAGAGGTCAGTAGCCTCTATAATTCACCCCTCCACTTT.

In nucleotides, the CDR3 is TGTGCCAGCAGCCCTGGACTAGCGGGGGCCCGCTCTGGGGCCAACGTCCTGACTTTC. Translated: CASSPGLAGARSGANVLTF. The chain carries TRBV7-8 and TRBJ2-6; 13 bases are shared with TRBD2. J gave up 0 bases and V 5 bases, and 7 bases lay outside the gene matches. The CDR3 runs 19 residues. Germline values: CDR1 SGHVS, CDR2 FQNEAQ.

The chain couples TRBV7-9 to TRBJ1-4, with D tentatively TRBD1 (5 bases). Germline assignment: CDR1 SEHNR and CDR2 FQNEAQ (reference sequence). V was trimmed by 1 base and J by 2 bases, leaving 11 bases between them. The CDR3 is 16 residues long. Written as DNA, the CDR3 is TGTGCCAGCAGCTTAGTCGGGGGGGTCACTAATGAAAAACTGTTTTTT. Its translation is CASSLVGGVTNEKLFF. The full variable domain, its missing parts supplied by reference TRBV7-9 and TRBJ1-4, is DTGVSQNPRHKITKRGQNVTFRCDPISEHNRLYWYRQTLGQGPEFLTYFQNEAQLEKSRLLSDRFSAERPKGSFSTLEIQRTEQGDSAMYLCASSLVGGVTNEKLFFGSGTQLSVL.

This clone was counted a few times. The CDR3 protein is CASSFLPGQSEDGYTF. CDR3 DNA: TGTGCCAGCAGCTTTTTACCGGGACAATCGGAGGATGGCTACACCTTC. The chain combines TRBV3-1 (or the pseudogene TRBV3-2) with TRBJ1-2; possible D gene TRBD1, 6 bases. This CDR3 comprises 16 residues. Germline CDR1 reads LGHDT; CDR2 reads YNNKEL (reference sequence). Trimming removed 5 bases from V and 6 bases from J, with 22 bases in between.

This clone was picked up a small number of times. J is TRBJ2-2 and V is TRBV19, with TRBD1 matching over 11 bases. Germline CDR1 and CDR2: LNHDA and SQIVND (reference sequence). Germline trimming cut 5 bases from V and 6 bases from J; bases unmatched to any gene: 8. CDR3 size: 16 residues. The CDR3 bases are TGTGCCAGTAGTGTACCCGGGACAGGGGGTTCCGGGGAGCTGTTTTTT. Translation gives CASSVPGTGGSGELFF.

This rearrangement joins TRBV27 to TRBJ1-2, with 9 bases fitting TRBD1. V lost 3 bases to trimming and J lost 2 bases; unmatched junction nucleotides: 1. This CDR3 spans 14 amino acids. Germline V gene sequence: CDR1 MNHEY, CDR2 SMNVEV (reference sequence). The CDR3 is CASSLTGGNYGYTF. CDR3 nucleotide sequence: TGTGCCAGCAGTTTGACAGGGGGAAACTATGGCTACACCTTC.